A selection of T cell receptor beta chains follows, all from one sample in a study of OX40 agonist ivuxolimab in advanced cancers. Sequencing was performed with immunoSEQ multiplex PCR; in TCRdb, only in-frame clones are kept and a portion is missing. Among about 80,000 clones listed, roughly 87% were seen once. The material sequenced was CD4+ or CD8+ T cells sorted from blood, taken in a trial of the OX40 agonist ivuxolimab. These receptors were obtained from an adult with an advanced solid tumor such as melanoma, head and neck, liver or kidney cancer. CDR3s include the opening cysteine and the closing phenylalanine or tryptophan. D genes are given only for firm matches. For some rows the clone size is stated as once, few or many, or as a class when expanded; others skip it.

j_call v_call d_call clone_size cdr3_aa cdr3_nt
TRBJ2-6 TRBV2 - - CASSPLTSGANVLTF TGTGCCAGCAGCCCCTTGACCTCTGGGGCCAACGTCCTGACTTTC
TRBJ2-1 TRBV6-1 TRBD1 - CASSEAWGLTGGEQFF TGTGCCAGCAGTGAAGCGTGGGGGCTCACAGGGGGCGAGCAGTTCTTC
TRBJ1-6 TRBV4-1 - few CASSQVGKRPSPLHF TGCGCCAGCAGCCAAGTTGGAAAGAGACCTTCACCCCTCCACTTT
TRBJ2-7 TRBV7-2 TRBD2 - CASSFGLAGEQYF TGTGCCAGCAGCTTTGGACTAGCGGGTGAGCAGTACTTC
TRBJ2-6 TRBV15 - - CATSRDWSRVLTF TGTGCCACCAGCAGAGATTGGTCTAGGGTCCTGACTTTC
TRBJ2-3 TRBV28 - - CASSSRGGPRDTQYF TGTGCCAGCAGTTCCCGGGGAGGCCCGCGGGATACGCAGTATTTT
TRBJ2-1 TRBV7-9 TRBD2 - CASSLAPSGRAGNEQFF TGTGCCAGCAGCTTAGCACCTAGCGGGAGGGCGGGGAATGAGCAGTTCTTC
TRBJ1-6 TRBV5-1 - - CASSSPNGAIRSSPLHF TGCGCCAGCAGCTCGCCCAACGGGGCGATCCGGAGTTCACCCCTCCACTTT
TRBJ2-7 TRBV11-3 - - CASSTTGKSSEQYF TGTGCCAGCAGCACAACAGGGAAGTCGAGCGAGCAGTACTTC
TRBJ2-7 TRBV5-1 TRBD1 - CASSLDGQGWGEQYF TGCGCCAGCAGCTTGGATGGACAGGGGTGGGGCGAGCAGTACTTC
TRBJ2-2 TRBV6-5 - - CASSYLQGELFF TGTGCCAGCAGTTACCTACAGGGGGAGCTGTTTTTT
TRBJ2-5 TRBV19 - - CASRRRLKETQYF TGTGCCAGTCGCCGGCGTCTTAAAGAGACCCAGTACTTC
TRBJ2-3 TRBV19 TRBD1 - CASSSGQEGTDTQYF TGTGCCAGTAGTAGCGGACAGGAGGGCACAGATACGCAGTATTTT
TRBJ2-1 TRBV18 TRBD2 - CASSQTTGTSVGEQFF TGTGCCAGCTCACAGACTACCGGGACTAGCGTGGGGGAGCAGTTCTTC
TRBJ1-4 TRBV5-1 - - CASSLRATNEKLFF TGCGCCAGCAGCTTGAGAGCAACTAATGAAAAACTGTTTTTT
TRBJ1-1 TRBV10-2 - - CASSLESDTEAFF TGCGCCAGTAGTTTAGAGTCGGACACTGAAGCTTTCTTT
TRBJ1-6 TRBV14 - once CASSHNYNSPLHF TGTGCCAGCAGCCACAATTATAATTCACCCCTCCACTTT
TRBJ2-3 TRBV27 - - CASSLTGVGTDTQYF TGTGCCAGCAGTTTGACGGGAGTGGGCACAGATACGCAGTATTTT
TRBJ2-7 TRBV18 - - CASSAGIAYEQYF TGTGCCAGCTCGGCAGGGATCGCCTACGAGCAGTACTTC
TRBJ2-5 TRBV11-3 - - CASSLDGGSGETQYF TGTGCCAGCAGCTTAGATGGGGGATCCGGGGAGACCCAGTACTTC
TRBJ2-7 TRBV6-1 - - CASSEGLGLYYEQYF TGTGCCAGCAGTGAAGGTCTGGGGCTCTACTACGAGCAGTACTTC
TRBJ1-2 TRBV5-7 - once CASSLEGEENGYTF TGTGCCAGCAGCTTGGAGGGGGAGGAGAATGGCTACACCTTC
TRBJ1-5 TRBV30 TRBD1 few CAWRAPGGGNQPQHF TGTGCCTGGAGGGCCCCAGGGGGGGGCAATCAGCCCCAGCATTTT
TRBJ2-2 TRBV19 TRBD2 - CASSGRTNTGELFF TGTGCCAGTAGCGGGAGGACGAACACCGGGGAGCTGTTTTTT
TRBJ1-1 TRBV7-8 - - CASSLGSFSNTEAFF TGTGCCAGCAGCTTAGGATCGTTTAGCAACACTGAAGCTTTCTTT
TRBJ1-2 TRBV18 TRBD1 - CASSPLDRGGYTF TGTGCCAGCTCACCCCTGGACAGGGGAGGCTACACCTTC
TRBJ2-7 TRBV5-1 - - CASSFWRTPYEQYF TGCGCCAGCAGCTTTTGGAGGACGCCCTACGAGCAGTACTTC
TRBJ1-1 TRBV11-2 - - CASSLLGTEAFF TGTGCCAGCAGCTTGCTCGGCACTGAAGCTTTCTTT
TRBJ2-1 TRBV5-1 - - CASSLALGDGSEQFF TGCGCCAGCAGCTTGGCCTTGGGCGACGGGAGTGAGCAGTTCTTC
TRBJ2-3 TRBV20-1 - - CSALLDTQYF TGCAGTGCCTTATTAGATACGCAGTATTTT
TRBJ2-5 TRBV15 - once CATSSPSKASDETQYF TGTGCCACCAGCAGCCCGTCCAAGGCATCCGACGAGACCCAGTACTTC
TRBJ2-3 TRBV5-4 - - CASSSAGIKDTQYF TGTGCCAGCAGCTCCGCGGGGATAAAAGATACGCAGTATTTT
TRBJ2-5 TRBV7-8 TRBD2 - CASSLVRTRGGETQYF TGTGCCAGCAGCTTAGTGCGGACCCGGGGAGGGGAGACCCAGTACTTC
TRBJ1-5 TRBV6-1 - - CASRVGGQPQHF TGTGCCAGCAGGGTTGGGGGTCAGCCCCAGCATTTT
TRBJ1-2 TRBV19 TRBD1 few CASSRGQVYGYTF TGTGCCAGTAGTAGGGGACAGGTCTATGGCTACACCTTC
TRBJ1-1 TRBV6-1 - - CASILGAQANTEAFF TGTGCCAGCATACTCGGCGCACAGGCGAACACTGAAGCTTTCTTT
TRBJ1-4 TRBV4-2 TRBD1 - CASSQPTGPLFF TGTGCCAGCAGCCAGCCGACAGGGCCACTGTTTTTT
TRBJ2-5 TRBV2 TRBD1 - CASSGRGSKETQYF TGTGCCAGCAGTGGCAGGGGGTCCAAAGAGACCCAGTACTTC
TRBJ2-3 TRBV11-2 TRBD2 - CASRTGLAGDRSTDTQYF TGTGCCAGCAGGACAGGACTAGCGGGAGATCGGAGCACAGATACGCAGTATTTT
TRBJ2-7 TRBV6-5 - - CASGQAGFQQYF TGTGCCAGCGGTCAGGCTGGATTCCAGCAGTACTTC
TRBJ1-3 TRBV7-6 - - CASSLSRAKSSGNTIYF TGTGCCAGCAGCCTCTCTCGGGCGAAATCGTCTGGAAACACCATATATTTT
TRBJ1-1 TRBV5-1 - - CASSLVAENTEAFF TGCGCCAGCAGCTTGGTAGCCGAGAACACTGAAGCTTTCTTT
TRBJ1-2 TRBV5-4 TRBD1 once CASSPRTGERSGYTF TGTGCCAGCAGCCCACGGACAGGGGAGAGGAGTGGCTACACCTTC
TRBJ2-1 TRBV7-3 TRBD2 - CASSPGRGNNEQFF TGTGCCAGCAGCCCCGGGCGGGGGAACAATGAGCAGTTCTTC
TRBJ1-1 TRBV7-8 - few CASSLPGGEAFF TGTGCCAGCAGCTTGCCGGGGGGCGAAGCTTTCTTT
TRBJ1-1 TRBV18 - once CASSPSGNTEAFF TGTGCCAGCTCACCATCCGGGAACACTGAAGCTTTCTTT
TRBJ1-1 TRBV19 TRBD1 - CASSSSRDRGHF TGTGCCAGTAGCTCGAGTAGAGACAGGGGGCACTTT
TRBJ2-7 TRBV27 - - CASRPLGSVSYEQYF TGTGCCAGCAGGCCTTTGGGGAGCGTCTCCTACGAGCAGTACTTC